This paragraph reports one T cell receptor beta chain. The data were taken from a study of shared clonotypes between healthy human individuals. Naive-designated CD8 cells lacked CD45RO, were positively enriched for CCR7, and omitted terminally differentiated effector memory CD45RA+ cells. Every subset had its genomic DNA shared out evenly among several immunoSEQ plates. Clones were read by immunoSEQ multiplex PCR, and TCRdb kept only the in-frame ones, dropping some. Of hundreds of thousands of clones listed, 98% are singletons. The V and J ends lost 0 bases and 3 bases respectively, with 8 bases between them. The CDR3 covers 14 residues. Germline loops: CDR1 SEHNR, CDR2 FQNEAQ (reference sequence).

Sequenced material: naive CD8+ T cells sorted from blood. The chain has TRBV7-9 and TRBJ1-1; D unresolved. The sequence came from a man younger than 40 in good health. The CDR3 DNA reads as TGTGCCAGCAGCTTAGCAGGGTTCGACACTGAAGCTTTCTTT. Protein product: CASSLAGFDTEAFF. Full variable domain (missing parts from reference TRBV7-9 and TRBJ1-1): DTGVSQNPRHKITKRGQNVTFRCDPISEHNRLYWYRQTLGQGPEFLTYFQNEAQLEKSRLLSDRFSAERPKGSFSTLEIQRTEQGDSAMYLCASSLAGFDTEAFFGQGTRLTVV.